The 14 T cell receptor beta chains in this list originate from one sample, sequenced in a study of graft-versus-host responses after intestinal transplantation (dated by TCRdb to the early 2020s). The sample's time point label, decoded: cells obtained before transplantation from donor or recipient. For these TCRs, the target antigens are not known. Libraries were built with the immunoSEQ multiplex PCR assay. Entries here come from immuneACCESS through TCRdb and include only in-frame sequences with V and J called. Some clones fail to appear in such tables; in the studies checked, an unresolved V gene covers under half of the shortfall, and the cause of the remainder is unknown. Here the sample has about 120,000 clones; more than 90% occur a single time. The biggest ten clones account for under 0.3% of the sample. The sequencing here drew on unstimulated CD4+ T cells sorted from spleen or lymph node cells, taken before transplant. Every receptor here comes from a human donor who was the organ donor for an intestinal transplant.

The chain carries TRBV4-1 and TRBJ2-1; perhaps TRBD1 as D (6 bases). The CDR3 length is 16 residues. Germline loops: CDR1 MGHRA, CDR2 YSYEKL. V was shortened by 2 bases and J by 5 bases, with 16 bases between the two germline ends. In DNA form, the CDR3 reads TGCGCCAGCAGCCAACAAAATCTACAGGGAAACAATGAGCAGTTCTTC. Its translation is CASSQQNLQGNNEQFF.

This clone was found once. The chain recombines TRBV27 with TRBJ2-6; tentative D call: TRBD1 (5 bases). The CDR3 covers 17 residues. V lost 4 bases and J 0 bases, leaving 13 bases between the germline ends. Germline CDR1 is MNHEY and CDR2 is SMNVEV (reference sequence). The CDR3 bases are TGTGCCAGCAGTTATGCAGGGTCATCCTCTGGGGCCAACGTCCTGACTTTC. It specifies CASSYAGSSSGANVLTF.

This chain links TRBV29-1 with TRBJ2-7, with 9 bases matching TRBD2. The length of the CDR3 is 13 residues. The J segment lost 2 bases and the V segment lost 3 bases, leaving 2 bases of the junction unmatched. Germline V gene lookup returns CDR1 SQVTM and CDR2 ANQGSEA. The CDR3 nucleotides read TGCAGCGTTGAGCTAGCGGGAACCTACGAGCAGTACTTC. Protein sequence: CSVELAGTYEQYF.

The chain is built from TRBV5-1 and TRBJ2-5, with 7 positions matching TRBD2. Germline V lookup: CDR1 SGHRS, CDR2 YFSETQ. The CDR3 totals 16 residues. V was clipped by 7 bases and J by 5 bases; unmatched bases: 17. This CDR3 reads CASAAGEGGPLETQYF. In DNA, the CDR3 is TGCGCCAGCGCCGCCGGGGAGGGAGGGCCGTTGGAGACCCAGTACTTC.

This chain uses TRBV7-2 with TRBJ2-3; D gene unclear. Germline values: CDR1 SGHTA, CDR2 FQGNSA. The CDR3 extends over 15 amino acids. V shed 2 bases and J shed 2 bases, with 11 bases lying between them. The CDR3 here is CASSLSASDTDTQYF. In DNA, the CDR3 is TGTGCCAGCAGCTTATCGGCCTCCGACACAGATACGCAGTATTTT.

V usage is TRBV6-1 and J usage is TRBJ2-1; 14 bases agree with TRBD2. J was trimmed by 4 bases and V by 0 bases; bases with no gene match: 5. The CDR3 totals 18 residues. CDR1 and CDR2 (germline): MNHNS, SASEGT. This CDR3 is CASSEAGTSGRNYNEQFF. CDR3 coding DNA: TGTGCCAGCAGTGAAGCCGGGACTAGCGGGAGAAATTACAATGAGCAGTTCTTC.

The V gene is TRBV28, the J gene TRBJ2-7; TRBD1 matches 7 bases. CDR1 is MDHEN, CDR2 SYDVKM, per germline. The CDR3 contains 12 residues. V shed 6 bases, J shed 8 bases, and the junction held 7 bases outside the gene matches. Here the CDR3 reads CASSYGTVQQYF. The DNA of the CDR3 is TGTGCCAGCAGCTACGGGACAGTCCAGCAGTACTTC.

The chain couples TRBV28 to TRBJ2-7; 8 positions agree with TRBD1. The CDR3 runs to 16 residues. V trimming: 5 bases; J trimming: 2 bases; junction bases outside the gene matches: 11. Per the germline V gene, CDR1 is MDHEN and CDR2 is SYDVKM. The chain's CDR3 is CASSPSDRGKTYEQYF. CDR3 in DNA: TGTGCCAGCAGTCCCTCCGACAGGGGTAAGACCTACGAGCAGTACTTC.

The rearrangement links TRBV2 to TRBJ2-7; 10 bases match TRBD2. Germline V gene lookup returns CDR1 SNHLY and CDR2 FYNNEI. This CDR3 is built from 15 residues. V was pared by 6 bases and J by 2 bases, with 7 bases of the junction left unmatched. The CDR3 sequence: CASSLRTSGTYEQYF. The CDR3 coding sequence is TGTGCCAGCAGCTTGCGGACTAGCGGTACCTACGAGCAGTACTTC.

The chain uses TRBV7-9 and TRBJ2-7; 14 bases line up with TRBD2. Germline CDR1 and CDR2: SEHNR and FQNEAQ (reference sequence). This CDR3 spans 16 amino acids. Germline trimming cut 4 bases from V and 6 bases from J; bases unmatched to any gene: 8. CDR3 region: CASSSPGLAGVGEQYF. The CDR3 nucleotides are TGTGCCAGCAGCTCCCCGGGACTAGCGGGAGTGGGCGAGCAGTACTTC.

The V call is TRBV11-2, the J call TRBJ2-3, with TRBD2 matching 11 bases. The V gene's germline CDR1 is SGHAT and CDR2 FQNNGV. The CDR3 loop spans 12 amino acids. The CDR3 DNA reads as TGTCAAAATAGCGGGAGGGCAGATACGCAGTATTTT. Translating gives CQNSGRADTQYF.

CDR3 protein: CASNPSGRAADTQYF. The CDR3 coding sequence is TGTGCCAGCAATCCTAGCGGGAGAGCCGCAGATACGCAGTATTTT. V is TRBV6-6 and J is TRBJ2-3, with 10 bases matching TRBD2. Trimming removed 7 bases from V and 4 bases from J; junction bases left unmatched: 8. The CDR3 extends over 15 amino acids. Germline CDR1 and CDR2: MNHNY and SVGAGI (reference sequence).

The J gene is TRBJ2-1, the V gene TRBV7-2; D call uncertain. Germline assignment: CDR1 SGHTA and CDR2 FQGNSA. The CDR3 sequence is 12 residues long. Trimming cost V 5 bases and J 5 bases, with 7 bases left between them. The CDR3 DNA is TGTGCCAGCAGCCTAGGTCACAATGAGCAGTTCTTC. It specifies CASSLGHNEQFF. The variable domain in full, completed from reference TRBV7-2 and TRBJ2-1, reads GAGVSQSPSNKVTEKGKDVELRCDPISGHTALYWYRQSLGQGLEFLIYFQGNSAPDKSGLPSDRFSAERTGGSVSTLTIQRTQQEDSAVYLCASSLGHNEQFFGPGTRLTVL.

The chain is built from TRBV6-5 and TRBJ1-1; 8 bases map to TRBD1. CDR1 and CDR2 (germline): MNHEY, SVGAGI. Trimming cost V 7 bases and J 2 bases; bases outside gene matches: 3. This CDR3 has 13 amino acids. As DNA, the CDR3 is TGTGCCAGCACGGGACAGGACAACACTGAAGCTTTCTTT. This encodes CASTGQDNTEAFF.